One and the same sample provided the 9 T cell receptor beta chains below, sequenced in a study of T cells in Graves' hyperthyroidism and ophthalmopathy. TCR beta CDR3 sequences were amplified from RNA transcripts. When the TCR CDR3 underwent first-round RT-PCR, the HTBI primer set was used. TCRdb called the multiplex PCR reads again in MiXCR, with one record for every CDR3 protein. The table has 400,000 to 500,000 distinct CDR3 sequences, 13% to 15% seen once. Sequenced input: blood. The receptors derive from a woman between 18 and 30 years old with Graves' hyperthyroidism.

This clonotype was seen many times. The chain uses TRBV20-1 and TRBJ1-2; 10 positions match TRBD1. CDR3 length equals 13 residues. With 5 bases clipped from V and 4 bases from J, the junction kept 4 bases outside the gene matches. Germline loops: CDR1 DFQATT, CDR2 SNEGSKA (reference sequence). The CDR3 loop reads CSALTGGGYGYTF. The CDR3 DNA reads TGCAGTGCTTTGACAGGGGGCGGCTATGGCTACACCTTC.

This clonotype was counted between two and nine times. This chain uses TRBV7-9 with TRBJ2-7; tentatively, D is TRBD1 (5 bases). This CDR3 has 13 residues. V was pared by 3 bases and J by 5 bases, with 11 bases between. Germline CDR1 SEHNR, CDR2 FQNEAQ (reference sequence). CDR3 loop: CASSLFRVHEQYF. In nucleotides, the CDR3 is TGTGCCAGCAGCTTGTTCAGGGTACACGAGCAGTACTTC.

This clonotype was seen ten or more times. This chain links TRBV18 with TRBJ2-3, with D unresolved. V was cut by 0 bases and J by 2 bases, with 6 bases left in between. The germline CDR1 and CDR2 sequences are KGHSH and LQKENI. This CDR3 has 14 residues. Here the CDR3 reads CASSPPTNTDTQYF. The DNA of the CDR3 is TGTGCCAGCTCACCACCGACCAACACAGATACGCAGTATTTT.

In this sample, this clonotype turned up many times. The V gene is TRBV24-1, the J gene TRBJ2-1; D may correspond to TRBD1 or TRBD2 (5 bases each). The CDR3 is 13 amino acids. Trimming took 3 bases from V and 8 from J, leaving 10 bases between them. Germline CDR1 reads KGHDR; CDR2 reads SFDVKD. This CDR3 is CATSDLGTDEQFF. As DNA, the CDR3 is TGTGCCACCAGTGATCTCGGGACCGATGAGCAGTTCTTC.

The V gene is TRBV29-1, the J gene TRBJ2-3, with unresolved D. The CDR3 has 13 amino acids. V dropped 5 bases and J dropped 1 base, with 10 bases sitting between them. Germline lookup yields CDR1 SQVTM and CDR2 ANQGSEA. CDR3 nucleotide sequence: TGCAGCGTTTTAACCTCCGGCACAGATACGCAGTATTTT. This sequence encodes CSVLTSGTDTQYF.

This clonotype was counted ten times or more. The chain has TRBV19 and TRBJ2-5; D is unresolved. V lost 1 base and J lost 2, with 5 bases in between. Germline values: CDR1 LNHDA, CDR2 SQIVND (reference sequence). The length of the CDR3 is 13 residues. CDR3 residues: CASSIVLQETQYF. CDR3 coding DNA: TGTGCCAGTAGTATAGTGTTACAAGAGACCCAGTACTTC.

This clonotype was found many times. This chain links TRBV20-1 with TRBJ2-3; unclear D gene. This CDR3 region has 13 residues. V was cut by 3 bases and J by 4 bases, with 11 bases left in between. Per germline, CDR1 DFQATT and CDR2 SNEGSKA (reference sequence). CDR3 nucleotide sequence: TGCAGTGCTAGGTCAAGCCTTGCAGATACGCAGTATTTT. Its translation is CSARSSLADTQYF.

This sequence joins TRBV4-1 and TRBJ2-4, with TRBD2 matching 11 bases. The germline V gene encodes CDR1 MGHRA and CDR2 YSYEKL. The J segment lost 6 bases and the V segment lost 2 bases, leaving 6 bases of the junction unmatched. This CDR3 is 16 amino acids long. For the CDR3, the DNA is TGCGCCAGCAGCCAACCTGGAGGGACTAGCGGAAACATTCAGTACTTC. It encodes CASSQPGGTSGNIQYF.

This clonotype was detected ten times or more. This rearrangement joins TRBV11-1 to TRBJ2-4, with a possible D match to TRBD2 (6 bases). Germline CDR1 SGHAT, CDR2 FQDESV (reference sequence). V was shortened by 4 bases and J by 7 bases, with 20 bases between the two germline ends. The CDR3 consists of 16 residues. CDR3 loop: CASSSKQGLGRNIQYF. CDR3 nucleotide sequence: TGTGCCAGCAGCTCCAAGCAGGGCCTGGGGAGGAACATTCAGTACTTC.